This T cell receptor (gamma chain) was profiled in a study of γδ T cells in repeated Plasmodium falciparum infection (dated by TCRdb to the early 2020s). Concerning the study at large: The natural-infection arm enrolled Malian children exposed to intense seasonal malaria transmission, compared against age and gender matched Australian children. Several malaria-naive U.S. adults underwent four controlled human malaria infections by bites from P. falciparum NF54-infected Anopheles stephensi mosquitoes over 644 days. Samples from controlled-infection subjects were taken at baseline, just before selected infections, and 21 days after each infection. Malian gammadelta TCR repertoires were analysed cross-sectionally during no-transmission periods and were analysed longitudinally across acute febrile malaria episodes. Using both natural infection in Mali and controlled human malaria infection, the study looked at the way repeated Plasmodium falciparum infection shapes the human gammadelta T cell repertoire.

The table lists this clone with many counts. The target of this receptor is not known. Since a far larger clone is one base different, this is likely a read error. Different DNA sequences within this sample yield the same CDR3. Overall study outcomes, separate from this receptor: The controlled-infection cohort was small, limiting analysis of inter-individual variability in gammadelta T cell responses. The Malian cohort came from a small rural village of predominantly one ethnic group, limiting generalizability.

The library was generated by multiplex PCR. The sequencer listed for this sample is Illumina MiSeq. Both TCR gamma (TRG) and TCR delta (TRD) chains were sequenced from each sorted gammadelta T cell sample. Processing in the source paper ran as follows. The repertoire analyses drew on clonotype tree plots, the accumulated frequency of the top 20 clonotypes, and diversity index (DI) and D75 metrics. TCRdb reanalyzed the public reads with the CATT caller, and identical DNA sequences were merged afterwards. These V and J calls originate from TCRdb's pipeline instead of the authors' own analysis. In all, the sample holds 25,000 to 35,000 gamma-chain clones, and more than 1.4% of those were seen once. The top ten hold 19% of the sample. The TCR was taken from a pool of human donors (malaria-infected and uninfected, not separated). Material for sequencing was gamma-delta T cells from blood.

The DNA sequence reads TGTGCCACCTGGGATGGACTAGAGTGGATGCACGATTCTTATTATAAGAAGCTCTTT. It codes for CATWDGLEWMHDSYYKKLF. Rearrangement joined TRGV4 to TRGJ1 or TRGJ2. The CDR3 spans 19 residues, from the cysteine through the phenylalanine. The only DNA kept is the CDR3, 57 bases in frame from the first base. The germline V gene provides CDR1 EGSTGY and CDR2 YDSYTSSV.